This TCR beta chain emerged from a study of long-term antiretroviral therapy in people with HIV. With 5 bases removed from V and 3 bases from J, the gap between germline ends came to 10 bases. The CDR3 runs to 13 residues. Germline assignment: CDR1 SEHNR and CDR2 FQNEAQ (reference sequence). Survey-level immunoSEQ v3.0 assays were run. The protocol was immunoSEQ multiplex PCR, while the TCRdb copy is restricted to in-frame clones and leaves out a portion. The sample holds some 13,000 clones, around three quarters seen once. The clonotype originates from a middle-aged man with HIV. The genes are TRBV7-9 and TRBJ1-1; no definite D call. The material sequenced was unsorted PBMCs, taken 3.2 years before starting antiretroviral therapy. The CDR3 spells CASSEGGYTEAFF. The CDR3 DNA reads as TGTGCCAGCAGCGAGGGTGGGTACACTGAAGCTTTCTTT.